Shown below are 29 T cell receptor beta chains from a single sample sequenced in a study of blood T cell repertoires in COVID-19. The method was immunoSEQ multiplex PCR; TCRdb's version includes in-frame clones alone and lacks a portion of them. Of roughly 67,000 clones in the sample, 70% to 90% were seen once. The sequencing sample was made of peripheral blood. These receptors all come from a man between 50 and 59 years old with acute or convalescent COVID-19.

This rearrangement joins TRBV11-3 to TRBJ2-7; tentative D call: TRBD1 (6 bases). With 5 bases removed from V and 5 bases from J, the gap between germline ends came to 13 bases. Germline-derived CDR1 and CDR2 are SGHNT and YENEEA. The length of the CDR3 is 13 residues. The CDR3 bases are TGTGCCAGCAGCCCTGAGGACAGCCACGAGCAGTACTTC. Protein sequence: CASSPEDSHEQYF.

CDR3 in amino acids: CASSLGAGGWTEQFF. The DNA for the CDR3 is TGTGCCAGCAGCTTGGGCGCGGGAGGGTGGACTGAGCAGTTCTTC. The chain joins TRBV11-2 to TRBJ2-1, with 9 bases aligning to TRBD2. The trim removed 3 bases at V and 9 bases at J, leaving 9 bases unmatched. The germline gives CDR1 SGHAT, CDR2 FQNNGV. This CDR3 has 15 residues. Filled out from reference TRBV11-2 and TRBJ2-1, the complete variable domain reads EAGVAQSPRYKIIEKRQSVAFWCNPISGHATLYWYQQILGQGPKLLIQFQNNGVVDDSQLPKDRFSAERLKGVDSTLKIQPAKLEDSAVYLCASSLGAGGWTEQFFGPGTRLTVL.

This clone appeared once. CDR3 residues: CASSLRGNSYEQYF. The DNA for the CDR3 is TGTGCCAGCAGCTTACGGGGGAACTCATACGAGCAGTACTTC. This chain connects TRBV11-3 to TRBJ2-7; a possible D gene is TRBD2 (6 bases). The germline gives CDR1 SGHNT, CDR2 YENEEA. The length of the CDR3 is 14 residues. Between the trimmed V and J ends, which lost 2 bases and 4 bases, there was a span of 12 bases.

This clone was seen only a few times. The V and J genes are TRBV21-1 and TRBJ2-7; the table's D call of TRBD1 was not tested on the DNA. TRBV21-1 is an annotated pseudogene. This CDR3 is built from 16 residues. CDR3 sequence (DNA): TGTGCCAGCAGCAAAGCGACCCGGGACACCGGATACGAGCAGTACTTC. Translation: CASSKATRDTGYEQYF.

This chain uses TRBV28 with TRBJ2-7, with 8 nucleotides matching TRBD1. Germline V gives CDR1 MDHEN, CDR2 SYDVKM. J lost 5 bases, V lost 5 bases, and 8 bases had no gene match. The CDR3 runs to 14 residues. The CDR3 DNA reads TGTGCCAGCAGTGGACAGGGATCTCCCAACGAGCAGTACTTC. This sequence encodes CASSGQGSPNEQYF.

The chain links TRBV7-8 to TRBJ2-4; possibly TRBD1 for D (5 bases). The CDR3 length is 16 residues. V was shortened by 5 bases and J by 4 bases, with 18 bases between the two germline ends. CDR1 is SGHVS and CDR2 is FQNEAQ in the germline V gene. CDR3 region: CASSTTPRVPKNIQYF. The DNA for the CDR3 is TGTGCCAGCAGCACCACCCCCAGGGTGCCTAAAAACATTCAGTACTTC.

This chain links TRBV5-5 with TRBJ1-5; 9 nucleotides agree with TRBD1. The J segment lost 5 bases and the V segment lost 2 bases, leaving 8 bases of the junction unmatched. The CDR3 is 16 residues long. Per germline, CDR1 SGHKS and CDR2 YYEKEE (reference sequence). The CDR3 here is CASSFGPTGGYQPQHF. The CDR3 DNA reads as TGTGCCAGCAGCTTTGGTCCGACAGGGGGTTATCAGCCCCAGCATTTT.

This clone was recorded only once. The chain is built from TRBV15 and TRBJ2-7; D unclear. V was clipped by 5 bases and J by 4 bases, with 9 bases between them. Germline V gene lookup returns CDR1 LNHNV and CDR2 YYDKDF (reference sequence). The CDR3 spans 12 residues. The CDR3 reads CATSGSGYEQYF. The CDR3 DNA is TGTGCCACCAGCGGGTCCGGGTACGAGCAGTACTTC. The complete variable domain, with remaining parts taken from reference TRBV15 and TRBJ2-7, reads DAMVIQNPRYQVTQFGKPVTLSCSQTLNHNVMYWYQQKSSQAPKLLFHYYDKDFNNEADTPDNFQSRRPNTSFCFLDIRSPGLGDTAMYLCATSGSGYEQYFGPGTRLTVT.

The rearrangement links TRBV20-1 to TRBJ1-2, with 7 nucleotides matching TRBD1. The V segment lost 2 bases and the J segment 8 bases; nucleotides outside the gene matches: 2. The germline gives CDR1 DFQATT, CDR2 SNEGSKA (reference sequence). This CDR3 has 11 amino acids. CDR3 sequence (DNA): TGCAGTGCTAGACAGGGGGAGGGCTACACCTTC. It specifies CSARQGEGYTF.

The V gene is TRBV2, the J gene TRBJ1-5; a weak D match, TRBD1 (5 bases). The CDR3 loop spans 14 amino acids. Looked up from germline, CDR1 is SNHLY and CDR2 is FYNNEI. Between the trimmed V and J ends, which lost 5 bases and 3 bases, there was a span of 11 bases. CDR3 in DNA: TGTGCCAGCAGTCCCGACAGCTTCAATCAGCCCCAGCATTTT. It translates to CASSPDSFNQPQHF. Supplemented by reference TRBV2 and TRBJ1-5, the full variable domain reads EPEVTQTPSHQVTQMGQEVILRCVPISNHLYFYWYRQILGQKVEFLVSFYNNEISEKSEIFDDQFSVERPDGSNFTLKIRSTKLEDSAMYFCASSPDSFNQPQHFGDGTRLSIL.

The CDR3 sequence is CASSLRTAGEAFF. CDR3 in DNA: TGTGCCAGCAGCTTAAGGACAGCGGGGGAAGCTTTCTTT. The chain carries TRBV11-3 and TRBJ1-1; D might be TRBD1 (6 bases). Germline V gene lookup returns CDR1 SGHNT and CDR2 YENEEA. V was trimmed by 2 bases and J by 8 bases, leaving 12 bases between them. The CDR3 covers 13 residues. The complete variable domain, with remaining parts taken from reference TRBV11-3 and TRBJ1-1, reads EAGVVQSPRYKIIEKKQPVAFWCNPISGHNTLYWYLQNLGQGPELLIRYENEEAVDDSQLPKDRFSAERLKGVDSTLKIQPAELGDSAVYLCASSLRTAGEAFFGQGTRLTVV.

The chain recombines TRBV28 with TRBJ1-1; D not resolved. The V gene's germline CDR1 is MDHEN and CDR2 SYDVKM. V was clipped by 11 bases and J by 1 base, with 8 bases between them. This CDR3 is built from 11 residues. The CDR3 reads CAGRRNTEAFF. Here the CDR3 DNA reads TGTGCCGGGAGGAGGAACACTGAAGCTTTCTTT. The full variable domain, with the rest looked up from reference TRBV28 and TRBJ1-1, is DVKVTQSSRYLVKRTGEKVFLECVQDMDHENMFWYRQDPGLGLRLIYFSYDVKMKEKGDIPEGYSVSREKKERFSLILESASTNQTSMYLCAGRRNTEAFFGQGTRLTVV.

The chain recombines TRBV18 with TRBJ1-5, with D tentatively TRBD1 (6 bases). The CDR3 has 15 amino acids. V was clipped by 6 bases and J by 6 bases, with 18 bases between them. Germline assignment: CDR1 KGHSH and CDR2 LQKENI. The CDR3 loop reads CASSPRGGAGQPQHF. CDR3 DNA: TGTGCCAGCTCTCCTCGGGGGGGGGCAGGTCAGCCCCAGCATTTT.

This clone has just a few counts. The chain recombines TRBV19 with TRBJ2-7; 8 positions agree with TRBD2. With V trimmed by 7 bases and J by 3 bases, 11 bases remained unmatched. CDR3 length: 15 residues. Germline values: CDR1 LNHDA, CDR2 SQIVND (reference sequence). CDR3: CASKYKTSANYEQYF. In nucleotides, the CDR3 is TGTGCCAGTAAATATAAGACTAGCGCAAACTACGAGCAGTACTTC. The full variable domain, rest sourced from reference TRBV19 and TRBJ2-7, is DGGITQSPKYLFRKEGQNVTLSCEQNLNHDAMYWYRQDPGQGLRLIYYSQIVNDFQKGDIAEGYSVSREKKESFPLTVTSAQKNPTAFYLCASKYKTSANYEQYFGPGTRLTVT.

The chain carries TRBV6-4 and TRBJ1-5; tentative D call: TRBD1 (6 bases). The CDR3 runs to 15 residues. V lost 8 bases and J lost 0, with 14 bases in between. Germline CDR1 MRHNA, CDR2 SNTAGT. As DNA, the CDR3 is TGTGCCAGCCTAGACAGGTGCAATAGCAATCAGCCCCAGCATTTT. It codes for CASLDRCNSNQPQHF.

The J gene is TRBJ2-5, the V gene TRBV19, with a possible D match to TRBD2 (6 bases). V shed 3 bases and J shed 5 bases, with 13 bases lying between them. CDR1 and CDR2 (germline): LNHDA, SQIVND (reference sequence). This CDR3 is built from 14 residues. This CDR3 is CASSIYPGEETQYF. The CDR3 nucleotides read TGTGCCAGTAGTATCTACCCGGGAGAGGAGACCCAGTACTTC.

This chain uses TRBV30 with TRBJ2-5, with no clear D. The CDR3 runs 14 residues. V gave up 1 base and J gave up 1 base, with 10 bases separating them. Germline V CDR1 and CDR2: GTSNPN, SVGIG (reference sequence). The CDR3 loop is CAWSGGSVQETQYF. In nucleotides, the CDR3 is TGTGCCTGGAGTGGAGGTTCAGTCCAAGAGACCCAGTACTTC.

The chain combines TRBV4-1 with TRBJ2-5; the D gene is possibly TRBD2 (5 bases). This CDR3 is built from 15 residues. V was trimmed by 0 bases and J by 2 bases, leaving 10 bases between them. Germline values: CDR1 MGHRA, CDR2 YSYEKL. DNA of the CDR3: TGCGCCAGCAGCCAAGACCCCCCGGGACAAGAGACCCAGTACTTC. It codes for CASSQDPPGQETQYF.

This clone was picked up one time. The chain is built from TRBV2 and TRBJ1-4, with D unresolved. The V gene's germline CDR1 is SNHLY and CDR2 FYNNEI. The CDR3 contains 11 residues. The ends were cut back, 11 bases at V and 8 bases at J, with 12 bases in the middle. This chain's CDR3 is CALGSGEKLFF. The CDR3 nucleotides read TGTGCCCTCGGGTCTGGAGAAAAACTGTTTTTT.

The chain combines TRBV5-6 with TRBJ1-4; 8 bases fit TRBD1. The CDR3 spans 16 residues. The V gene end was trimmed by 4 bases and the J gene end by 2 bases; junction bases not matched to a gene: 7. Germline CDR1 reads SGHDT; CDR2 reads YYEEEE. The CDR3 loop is CASSGRQGSTNEKLFF. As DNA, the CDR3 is TGTGCCAGCAGCGGACGACAGGGGAGTACTAATGAAAAACTGTTTTTT.

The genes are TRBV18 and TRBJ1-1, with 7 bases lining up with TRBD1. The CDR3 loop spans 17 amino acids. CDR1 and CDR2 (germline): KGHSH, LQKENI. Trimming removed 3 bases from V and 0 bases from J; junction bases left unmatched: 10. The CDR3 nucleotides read TGTGCCAGCTCACCCCGACAGGGTGACTTCATGAACACTGAAGCTTTCTTT. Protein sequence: CASSPRQGDFMNTEAFF.

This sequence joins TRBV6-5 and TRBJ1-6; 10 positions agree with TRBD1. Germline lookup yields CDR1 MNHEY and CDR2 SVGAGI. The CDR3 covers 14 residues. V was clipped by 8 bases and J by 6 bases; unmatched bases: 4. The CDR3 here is CASSRDRGNSPLHF. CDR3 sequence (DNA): TGTGCCAGCTCAAGGGACAGGGGTAATTCACCCCTCCACTTT.

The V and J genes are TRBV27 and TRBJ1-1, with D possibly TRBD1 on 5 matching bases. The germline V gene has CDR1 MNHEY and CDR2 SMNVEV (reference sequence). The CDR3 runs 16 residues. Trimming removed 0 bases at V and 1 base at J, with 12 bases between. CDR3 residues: CASSLSTGGSNTEAFF. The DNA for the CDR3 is TGTGCCAGCAGTTTATCGACGGGGGGTTCGAACACTGAAGCTTTCTTT.

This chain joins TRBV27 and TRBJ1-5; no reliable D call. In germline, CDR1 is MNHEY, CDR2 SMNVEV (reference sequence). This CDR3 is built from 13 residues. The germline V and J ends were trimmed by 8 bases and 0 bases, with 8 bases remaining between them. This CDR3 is CASAVYSNQPQHF. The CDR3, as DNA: TGTGCCAGCGCGGTCTATAGCAATCAGCCCCAGCATTTT.

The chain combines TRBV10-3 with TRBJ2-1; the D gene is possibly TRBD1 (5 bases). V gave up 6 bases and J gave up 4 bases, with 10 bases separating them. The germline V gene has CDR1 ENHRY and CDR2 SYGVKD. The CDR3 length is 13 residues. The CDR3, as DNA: TGTGCCATCAGCGCGGACACTTACAATGAGCAGTTCTTC. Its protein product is CAISADTYNEQFF.

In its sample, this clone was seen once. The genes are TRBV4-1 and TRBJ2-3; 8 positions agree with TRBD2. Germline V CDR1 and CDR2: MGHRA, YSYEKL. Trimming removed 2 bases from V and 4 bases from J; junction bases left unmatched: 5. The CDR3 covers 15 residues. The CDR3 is CASSQQRERADTQYF. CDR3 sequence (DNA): TGCGCCAGCAGCCAACAGCGGGAGCGTGCAGATACGCAGTATTTT.

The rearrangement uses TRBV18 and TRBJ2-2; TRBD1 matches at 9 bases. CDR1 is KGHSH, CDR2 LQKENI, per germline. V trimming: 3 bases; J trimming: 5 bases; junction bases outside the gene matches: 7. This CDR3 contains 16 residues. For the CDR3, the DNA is TGTGCCAGCTCACCGAAAGGGACAGGGCGTACCGGGGAGCTGTTTTTT. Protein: CASSPKGTGRTGELFF.

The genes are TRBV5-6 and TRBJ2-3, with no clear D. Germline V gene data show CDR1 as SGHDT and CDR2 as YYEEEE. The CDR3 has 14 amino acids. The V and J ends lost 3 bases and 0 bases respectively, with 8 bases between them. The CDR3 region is CASSSAASTDTQYF. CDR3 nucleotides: TGTGCCAGCAGCTCGGCGGCTAGCACAGATACGCAGTATTTT.

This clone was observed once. CDR3 coding DNA: TGCGCCAGCAGCCAAGATCGCCCCAGGGTGGATGGCTACACCTTC. It yields the protein CASSQDRPRVDGYTF. The V call is TRBV4-1, the J call TRBJ1-2, with D possibly TRBD1 on 5 matching bases. Trimming took off 0 bases at V and 6 bases at J, with 14 bases between the two ends. CDR1 and CDR2 (germline): MGHRA, YSYEKL. The CDR3 contains 15 residues.